This T cell receptor beta chain was documented in a study of OX40 agonist ivuxolimab in advanced cancers. The study, taken as a whole, reports: What antigens the expanded peripheral T cells recognized was never established.

This CDR3 has 15 residues. Trimming stripped 5 bases from V and 4 bases from J, with 15 bases between. CDR1 MNHEY and CDR2 SMNVEV come from the germline V gene (reference sequence). As for this clone: Its target is unknown.

TCRdb's table, derived via immunoSEQ multiplex PCR, lists solely in-frame clones and lacks some. The sample consists of about 25,000 clones, roughly 85% of them appearing once. This receptor was identified in an adult with an advanced solid tumor such as melanoma, head and neck, liver or kidney cancer. The source material was CD4+ or CD8+ T cells sorted from blood, sampled in a trial of the OX40 agonist ivuxolimab. The rearrangement joins TRBV27 to TRBJ1-5; perhaps TRBD1 as D (5 bases). The CDR3, as DNA: TGTGCCAGCAGTATCGGGGGGGTAGGAAATCAGCCCCAGCATTTT. Protein sequence: CASSIGGVGNQPQHF.